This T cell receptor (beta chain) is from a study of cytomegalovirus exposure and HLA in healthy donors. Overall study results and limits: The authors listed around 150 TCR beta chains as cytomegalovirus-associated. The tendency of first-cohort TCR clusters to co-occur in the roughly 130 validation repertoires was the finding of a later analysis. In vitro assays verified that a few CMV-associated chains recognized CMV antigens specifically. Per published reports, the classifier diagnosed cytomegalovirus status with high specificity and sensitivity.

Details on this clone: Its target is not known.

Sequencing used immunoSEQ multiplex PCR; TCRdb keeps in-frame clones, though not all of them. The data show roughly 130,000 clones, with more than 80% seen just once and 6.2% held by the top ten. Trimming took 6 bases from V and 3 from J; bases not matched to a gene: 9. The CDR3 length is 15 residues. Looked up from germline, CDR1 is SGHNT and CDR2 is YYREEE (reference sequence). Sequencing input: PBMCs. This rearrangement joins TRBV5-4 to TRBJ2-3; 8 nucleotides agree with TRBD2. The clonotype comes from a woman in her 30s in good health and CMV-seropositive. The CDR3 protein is CASKIGTSMTDTQYF. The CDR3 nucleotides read TGTGCCAGCAAGATCGGGACTAGTATGACAGATACGCAGTATTTT.